This T cell receptor beta chain was sequenced during a study of blood T cell repertoires in COVID-19. The repertoire was sequenced with immunoSEQ multiplex PCR; TCRdb's copy has only in-frame clones and lacks some. The table lists about 260,000 clones, about 87% of them singletons, with less than 1.6% in the top ten. The sequence derives from a middle-aged woman who had recovered from COVID-19. What was sequenced was peripheral blood.

The CDR3 nucleotides are TGTGCCAGCAGCGATTACAGGGAGACTAAAGTCAGTGACACCTTC. Translation: CASSDYRETKVSDTF. This chain links TRBV7-9 with TRBJ1-2; TRBD1 might be the D (6 bases). V lost 5 bases to trimming and J lost 12 bases, with 25 bases between them. Per the germline V gene, CDR1 is SEHNR and CDR2 is FQNEAQ (reference sequence). This CDR3 contains 15 residues.